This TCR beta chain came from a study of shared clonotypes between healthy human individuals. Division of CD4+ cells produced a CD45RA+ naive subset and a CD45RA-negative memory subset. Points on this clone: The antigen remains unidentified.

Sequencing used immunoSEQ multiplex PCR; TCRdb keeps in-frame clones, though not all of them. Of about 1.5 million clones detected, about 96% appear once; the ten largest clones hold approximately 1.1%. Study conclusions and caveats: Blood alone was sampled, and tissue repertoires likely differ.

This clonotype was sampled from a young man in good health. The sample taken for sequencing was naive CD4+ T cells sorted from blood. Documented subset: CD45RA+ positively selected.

CDR3 loop: CASSFYRGVGSNTEAFF. The CDR3 nucleotides read TGTGCCAGCAGCTTTTACAGGGGTGTCGGTTCGAACACTGAAGCTTTCTTT. The rearrangement links TRBV27 to TRBJ1-1, with TRBD1 identical over 7 bases. The CDR3 extends over 17 amino acids. In germline, CDR1 is MNHEY, CDR2 SMNVEV (reference sequence). V shed 6 bases, J shed 1 base, and the junction held 14 bases outside the gene matches.